These T cell receptor beta chains were read from a single sample in a study of blood T cells in healthy people across ages. TCRdb fed the 5' RACE reads into MiXCR, producing one record per CDR3 protein. The data show some 860,000 distinct CDR3 sequences, about 56% seen once. Sequenced input: blood. The receptor source for this set is a man aged 40-49 years in good health. CDR3s include the opening cysteine and the closing phenylalanine or tryptophan. The order of the fields is CDR3 DNA, CDR3 protein, V gene, clone size, J gene, D gene. D genes are given only for firm matches. The listing skips clone size in some rows; elsewhere it reads once, few, many or a size class.

TGCAGCGGGGGTGGGGGGACAGGGGTAGAAGAGCAGTACTTC | CSGGGGTGVEEQYF | TRBV29-1 | few | TRBJ2-5 | TRBD1
TGTGCCAGCAGCTTAGGAGGCGGTGCCAATGAGCAGTACTTC | CASSLGGGANEQYF | TRBV11-2 | . | TRBJ2-7 | .
TGTGCCAGCAGCGAGGGACTAGCGGGATCGGATACGCAGTATTTT | CASSEGLAGSDTQYF | TRBV9 | few | TRBJ2-3 | TRBD2
TGTGCCACCAGCGACCGGGACAGGGGACTAGCCAAAAACATTCAGTACTTC | CATSDRDRGLAKNIQYF | TRBV15 | . | TRBJ2-4 | TRBD1
TGTGCCAGCAGATCGGGACAGCCCAATCAGCCCCAGCATTTT | CASRSGQPNQPQHF | TRBV6-2/TRBV6-3 | . | TRBJ1-5 | TRBD1
TGTGCCAGCATCACACAGGGGCTGCGGACCCAGTACTTC | CASITQGLRTQYF | TRBV28 | . | TRBJ2-5 | TRBD1
TGCAGCGTTGAAACCCCGGGCGGTGTGGGAGCCGAGCAGTTCTTC | CSVETPGGVGAEQFF | TRBV29-1 | few | TRBJ2-1 | .
TGCGCCAGCAGCCAAGATCGATCAGGGACTGGGGCCAACGTCCTGACTTTC | CASSQDRSGTGANVLTF | TRBV4-1 | few | TRBJ2-6 | .
TGTGCCAGCAGCCCCCTGATGGGGCCCTACAATGAACAGTTCTTC | CASSPLMGPYNEQFF | TRBV7-2 | . | TRBJ2-1 | .
TGTGCCAGCGAATCAAGAACGCGGGTGTACAATGAGCAGTTCTTC | CASESRTRVYNEQFF | TRBV7-2 | few | TRBJ2-1 | .
TGTGCCAGCGGAAAGAGGGACAGAAGCACAGATACGCAGTATTTT | CASGKRDRSTDTQYF | TRBV27 | . | TRBJ2-3 | TRBD1
TGTGCCAGCAGCGCCCGAGACAGGGGGCGTATTGAAGCTTTCTTT | CASSARDRGRIEAFF | TRBV9 | . | TRBJ1-1 | TRBD1
TGCGCCAGCAGCTTGAACACAGGGGGCCTGAATGAGCAGTTCTTC | CASSLNTGGLNEQFF | TRBV5-1 | . | TRBJ2-1 | TRBD1
TGTGCCAGCACTCTCGGAGGGGGAGGGGGTGAGACCCAGTACTTC | CASTLGGGGGETQYF | TRBV25-1 | . | TRBJ2-5 | .
TGTGCCAGTGGGTTTGGGGCAGGGCAGCCCCAGCATTTT | CASGFGAGQPQHF | TRBV27 | . | TRBJ1-5 | .
TGTGCCAGCAGCCGAGACAGGGGAGGGAATCAGCCCCAGCATTTT | CASSRDRGGNQPQHF | TRBV7-2 | . | TRBJ1-5 | TRBD1
TGTGCCAGCAGCCAAGATCGAGGGAATACGCAGTATTTT | CASSQDRGNTQYF | TRBV3-1 | . | TRBJ2-3 | .
TGTGCCAGCAGCTTAATCAGGGGGCGTAATTCACCCCTCCACTTT | CASSLIRGRNSPLHF | TRBV7-2 | . | TRBJ1-6 | TRBD1
TGCAGTGCTAGAGATGGGGACAGGGGGCTCTTGACTGAAGCTTTCTTT | CSARDGDRGLLTEAFF | TRBV20-1 | . | TRBJ1-1 | TRBD1
TGTGCCACCAGTGATGGACAGAAATCCACAGATACGCAGTATTTT | CATSDGQKSTDTQYF | TRBV24-1 | . | TRBJ2-3 | .
TGTGCCAGCAGCTTAGTTTTCGGGGCCCCGGGCCGCACTGAAGCTTTCTTT | CASSLVFGAPGRTEAFF | TRBV7-2 | . | TRBJ1-1 | .
TGTGCCAGCAGTTTGGGTAGCGGGAGTTCCTCCACAACCTACGAGCAGTACTTC | CASSLGSGSSSTTYEQYF | TRBV27 | few | TRBJ2-7 | TRBD2
TGCGCCAGCAGCCAAGAAGGGACGACCTACGAGCAGTACTTC | CASSQEGTTYEQYF | TRBV4-3 | . | TRBJ2-7 | .
TGTGCCACCAGCAGAGTAGGGCGGGGGAGCAATCAGCCCCAGCATTTT | CATSRVGRGSNQPQHF | TRBV15 | . | TRBJ1-5 | .
TGTGCCTGCTCACCAGAGTATGGGGAGACCCAGTACTTC | CACSPEYGETQYF | TRBV18 | few | TRBJ2-5 | .
TGTGCCAGTTTGGGCCCTACGAGGAATGAGCAGTTCTTC | CASLGPTRNEQFF | TRBV11-3 | . | TRBJ2-1 | .
TGCGCCAGCAGCCAAGATCAAGAGCGGAGGGTTTACAATGAGCAGTTCTTC | CASSQDQERRVYNEQFF | TRBV4-1 | . | TRBJ2-1 | .
TGTGCCAGCAGCCAAGGTCGAGGGTCAGATACGCAGTATTTT | CASSQGRGSDTQYF | TRBV3-1 | . | TRBJ2-3 | .
TGTGCCAGCAGCTTTCCTCAGGGGGCTGAAACCAAAAACATTCAGTACTTC | CASSFPQGAETKNIQYF | TRBV7-9 | . | TRBJ2-4 | TRBD1
TGCAGTGCTAGAGATGTAGGCTCAATTAGGCAGGGCTACACCTTC | CSARDVGSIRQGYTF | TRBV20-1 | few | TRBJ1-2 | .
TGCAGCGTTGGCCTTAGGACCAATGAGCAGTTCTTC | CSVGLRTNEQFF | TRBV29-1 | . | TRBJ2-1 | .
TGTGCCAGCAGTCCACCGGGAAGGGGCTGGCAGCCCCAGCATTTT | CASSPPGRGWQPQHF | TRBV25-1 | . | TRBJ1-5 | .
TGTGCCAGCAGTTTAAGATCGGGACTAGCGGGAGGGCCTTTCGAGACCCAGTACTTC | CASSLRSGLAGGPFETQYF | TRBV12-3/TRBV12-4 | few | TRBJ2-5 | TRBD2
TGTGCCAGCCAGCCGTGGGGCTTTGAGACCCAGTACTTC | CASQPWGFETQYF | TRBV6-5 | many | TRBJ2-5 | .
TGTGCCAGCAGCTCAACGACAAGGGGCGCGGGCGGCTACACCTTC | CASSSTTRGAGGYTF | TRBV7-9 | once | TRBJ1-2 | .
TGTGCCATCAGTGAGGACGCGGGGACCCAGTACTTC | CAISEDAGTQYF | TRBV10-3 | . | TRBJ2-5 | .
TGTGCCAGCAGTGAAGCGCCAAATTTGGAGCAGTACTTC | CASSEAPNLEQYF | TRBV6-1 | . | TRBJ2-5 | .